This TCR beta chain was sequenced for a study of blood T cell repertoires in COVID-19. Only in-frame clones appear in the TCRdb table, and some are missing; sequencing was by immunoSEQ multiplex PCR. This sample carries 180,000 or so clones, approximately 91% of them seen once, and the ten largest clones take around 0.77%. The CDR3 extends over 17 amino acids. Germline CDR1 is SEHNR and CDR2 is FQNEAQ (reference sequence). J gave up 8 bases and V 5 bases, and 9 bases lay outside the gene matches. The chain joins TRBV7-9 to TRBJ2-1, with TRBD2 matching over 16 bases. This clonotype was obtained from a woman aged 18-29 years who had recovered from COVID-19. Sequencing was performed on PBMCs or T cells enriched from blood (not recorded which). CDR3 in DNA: TGTGCCAGCAGCACACCTTGGGGGACTAGCGGGAGGGATGAGCAGTTCTTC. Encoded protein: CASSTPWGTSGRDEQFF.